These T cell receptor beta chains were read from a single sample in a study of a mutant IDH1 vaccine in newly diagnosed glioma. What these receptors recognize is not known. Sequencing used immunoSEQ multiplex PCR; TCRdb keeps in-frame clones, though not all of them. The sample includes around 52,000 clones, about 77% of them seen just once. Sequenced material: PBMCs, taken from a glioma patient whose treatment included an IDH1 peptide vaccine. All receptors derive from a woman aged 40 to 50 with glioma. The CDR3 runs from the conserved cysteine through the conserved F or W. A D gene is named only where the DNA matches it firmly. Where a row states a size, it is once, few, many or the class of an expanded clone; other rows omit it.

j_call	d_call	v_call	clone_size	cdr3_length	cdr3_nt	cdr3_aa
TRBJ1-2	-	TRBV2	-	18	TGTGCCAGCAGTGACCTCGGGATACGAGGGAAAGCTAACTATGGCTACACCTTC	CASSDLGIRGKANYGYTF
TRBJ1-1	-	TRBV6-1	-	14	TGTGCCAGCAGCCTGGGTAGACTTAACACTGAAGCTTTCTTT	CASSLGRLNTEAFF
TRBJ2-5	-	TRBV2	-	14	TGTGCCAGCAGTGTAGGATCTGGGGCAGAGACCCAGTACTTC	CASSVGSGAETQYF
TRBJ1-1	-	TRBV5-6	-	14	TGTGCCAGCACCGACGGGGGGGCTCGAACTGAAGCTTTCTTT	CASTDGGARTEAFF
TRBJ1-4	-	TRBV27	-	14	TGTGCCAGCAGTTTTACGGGGGCGCATGAAAAACTGTTTTTT	CASSFTGAHEKLFF
TRBJ1-5	TRBD1	TRBV27	-	17	TGTGCCAGCAGTCACCGGGACAGGGCCGGTAGCAATCAGCCCCAGCATTTT	CASSHRDRAGSNQPQHF
TRBJ1-5	-	TRBV4-1	-	17	TGCGCCAGCAGCCAAGATGGGAACAGCCAGTATGGGCAGCCCCAGCATTTT	CASSQDGNSQYGQPQHF
TRBJ1-5	TRBD1	TRBV5-1	few	14	TGCGCCAGCAGCTTGGGACAGGGAAGTCAGCCCCAGCATTTT	CASSLGQGSQPQHF
TRBJ1-1	TRBD1	TRBV27	few	16	TGTGCCAGCAGTTTAGAGGGGACAGGCTGGGCCCGTGCGGCTTTCTTT	CASSLEGTGWARAAFF
TRBJ2-3	TRBD2	TRBV9	-	16	TGTGCCAGCAGCGTAGGGCCTAGCGGGGGGGCAGATACGCAGTATTTT	CASSVGPSGGADTQYF
TRBJ2-5	-	TRBV27	-	14	TGTGCCAGCAGCCGTAGCCAGGGTGAGGAGACCCAGTACTTC	CASSRSQGEETQYF
TRBJ2-2	TRBD1	TRBV6-1	-	14	TGTGCCAGCAGTGAAGGGACAGGGGCCGGGGAGCTGTTTTTT	CASSEGTGAGELFF
TRBJ1-1	-	TRBV7-7	-	13	TGTGCTAGCAGCTTGGACAGGAACACTGAAGCTTTCTTT	CASSLDRNTEAFF
TRBJ1-2	-	TRBV7-6	-	16	TGTGCCAGCAGCTTAGCCGGCGGGGTACGGTCCTATGGCTACACCTTC	CASSLAGGVRSYGYTF